This T cell receptor (beta chain) was sequenced for a study of blood T cell repertoires in COVID-19. Repertoires were generated with immunoSEQ multiplex PCR, while TCRdb's copy carries only in-frame clones and drops some. The sample holds about 480,000 clones, around 85% seen once. V lost 5 bases, J lost 0 bases, and 11 bases stayed unmatched. The length of the CDR3 is 17 residues. Germline V gives CDR1 GTSNPN, CDR2 SVGIG (reference sequence). The gene calls are TRBV30 and TRBJ2-1, with 9 bases aligning to TRBD1. The TCR was taken from a woman between 55 and 75 years old who had recovered from COVID-19. The sequenced sample consisted of PBMCs or T cells enriched from blood (not recorded which). The CDR3 region is CAWAKTGTGSSYNEQFF. Here the CDR3 DNA reads TGTGCCTGGGCTAAAACCGGGACAGGGAGCTCCTACAATGAGCAGTTCTTC.